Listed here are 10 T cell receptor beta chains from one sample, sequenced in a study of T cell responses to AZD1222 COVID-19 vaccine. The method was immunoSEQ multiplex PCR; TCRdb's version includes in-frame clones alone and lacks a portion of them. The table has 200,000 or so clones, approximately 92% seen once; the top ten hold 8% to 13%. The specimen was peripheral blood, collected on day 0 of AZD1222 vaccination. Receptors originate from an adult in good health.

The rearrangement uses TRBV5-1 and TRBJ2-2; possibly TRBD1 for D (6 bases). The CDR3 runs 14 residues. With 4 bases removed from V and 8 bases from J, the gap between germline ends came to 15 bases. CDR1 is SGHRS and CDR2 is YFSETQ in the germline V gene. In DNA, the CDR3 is TGCGCCAGCAGCACCGGGACAAATGGGGGGGAGCTGTTTTTT. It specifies CASSTGTNGGELFF. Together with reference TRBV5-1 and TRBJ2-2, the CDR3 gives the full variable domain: KAGVTQTPRYLIKTRGQQVTLSCSPISGHRSVSWYQQTPGQGLQFLFEYFSETQRNKGNFPGRFSGRQFSNSRSEMNVSTLELGDSALYLCASSTGTNGGELFFGEGSRLTVL.

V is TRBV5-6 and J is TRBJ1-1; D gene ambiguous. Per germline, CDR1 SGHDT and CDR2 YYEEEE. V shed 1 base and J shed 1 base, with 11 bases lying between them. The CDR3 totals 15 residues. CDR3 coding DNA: TGTGCCAGCAGCTTGAGTGGCCGGGGGAACACTGAAGCTTTCTTT. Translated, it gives CASSLSGRGNTEAFF. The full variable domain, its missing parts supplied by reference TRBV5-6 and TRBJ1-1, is DAGVTQSPTHLIKTRGQQVTLRCSPKSGHDTVSWYQQALGQGPQFIFQYYEEEERQRGNFPDRFSGHQFPNYSSELNVNALLLGDSALYLCASSLSGRGNTEAFFGQGTRLTVV.

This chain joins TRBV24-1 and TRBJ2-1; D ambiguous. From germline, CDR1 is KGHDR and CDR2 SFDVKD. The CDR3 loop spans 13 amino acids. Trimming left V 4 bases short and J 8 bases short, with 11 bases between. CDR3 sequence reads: CATSEAGEDEQFF. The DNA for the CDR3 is TGTGCCACCAGTGAGGCAGGAGAGGATGAGCAGTTCTTC.

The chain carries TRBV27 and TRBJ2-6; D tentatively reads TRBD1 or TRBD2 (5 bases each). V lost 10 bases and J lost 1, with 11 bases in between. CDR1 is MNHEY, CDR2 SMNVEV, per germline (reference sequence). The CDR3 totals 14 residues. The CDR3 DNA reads TGTGCCACTGCGTGGGGGTCTGGGGCCAACGTCCTGACTTTC. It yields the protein CATAWGSGANVLTF.

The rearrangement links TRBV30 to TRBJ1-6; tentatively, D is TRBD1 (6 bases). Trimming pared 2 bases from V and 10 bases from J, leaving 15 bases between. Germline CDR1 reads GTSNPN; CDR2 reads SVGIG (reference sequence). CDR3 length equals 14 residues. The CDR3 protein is CAWSLGAGESPLHF. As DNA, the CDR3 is TGTGCCTGGAGTCTGGGGGCAGGGGAATCACCCCTCCACTTT.

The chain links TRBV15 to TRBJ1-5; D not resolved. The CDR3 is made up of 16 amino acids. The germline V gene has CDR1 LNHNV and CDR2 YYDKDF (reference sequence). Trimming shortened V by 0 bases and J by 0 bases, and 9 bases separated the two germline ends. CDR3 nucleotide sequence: TGTGCCACCAGCAGAGACGTAGTAATTAGCAATCAGCCCCAGCATTTT. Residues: CATSRDVVISNQPQHF.

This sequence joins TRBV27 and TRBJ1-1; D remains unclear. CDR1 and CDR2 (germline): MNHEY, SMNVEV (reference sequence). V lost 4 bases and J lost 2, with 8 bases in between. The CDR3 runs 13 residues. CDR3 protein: CASSSPGNTEAFF. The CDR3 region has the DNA TGTGCCAGCAGTTCCCCCGGAAACACTGAAGCTTTCTTT.

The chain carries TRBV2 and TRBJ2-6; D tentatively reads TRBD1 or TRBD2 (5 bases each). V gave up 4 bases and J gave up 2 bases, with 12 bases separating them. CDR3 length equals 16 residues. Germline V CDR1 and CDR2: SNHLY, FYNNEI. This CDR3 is CASSVEGPAGANVLTF. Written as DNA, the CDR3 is TGTGCCAGCAGTGTCGAGGGGCCCGCTGGGGCCAACGTCCTGACTTTC. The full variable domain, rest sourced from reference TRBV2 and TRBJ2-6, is EPEVTQTPSHQVTQMGQEVILRCVPISNHLYFYWYRQILGQKVEFLVSFYNNEISEKSEIFDDQFSVERPDGSNFTLKIRSTKLEDSAMYFCASSVEGPAGANVLTFGAGSRLTVL.

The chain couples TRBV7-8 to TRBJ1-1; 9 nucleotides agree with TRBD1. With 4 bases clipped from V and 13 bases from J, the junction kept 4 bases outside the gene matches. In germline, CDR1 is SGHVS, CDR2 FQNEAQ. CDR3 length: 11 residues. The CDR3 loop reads CASSSGQGDFF. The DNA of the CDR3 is TGTGCCAGCAGCTCGGGACAGGGTGATTTCTTT.

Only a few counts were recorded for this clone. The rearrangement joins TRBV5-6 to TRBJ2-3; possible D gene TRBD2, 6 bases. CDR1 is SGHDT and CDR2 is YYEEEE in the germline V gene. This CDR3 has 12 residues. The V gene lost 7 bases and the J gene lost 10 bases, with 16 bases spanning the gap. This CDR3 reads CASASGLVAQYF. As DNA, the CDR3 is TGTGCCAGCGCTTCGGGACTCGTAGCGCAGTATTTT.